Below are 11 T cell receptor beta chains sequenced from a single sample in a study of shared clonotypes between healthy human individuals. Here immunoSEQ multiplex PCR was the method, and the copy in TCRdb shows in-frame clones only, minus some. The table has about 2.1 million clones, over 85% seen once; the top ten hold around 1.7%. CD45RO-negative cells were positively selected for CCR7, leaving out terminally differentiated effector memory CD45RA+ cells. Sequences were obtained from naive CD8+ T cells from PBMCs. These receptor sequences come from a man between 18 and 35 years old in good health. Some clones in this sample may be carry-over from other donors' samples.

This chain joins TRBV2 and TRBJ2-1, with 11 bases matching TRBD2. Trimming cost V 8 bases and J 5 bases; bases outside gene matches: 11. The CDR3 length is 16 residues. The germline CDR1 and CDR2 sequences are SNHLY and FYNNEI. The CDR3 nucleotides read TGTGCCAGCGGAGGATCGGTAGCGGGAGGGAACAATGAGCAGTTCTTC. Amino acids: CASGGSVAGGNNEQFF.

This sequence joins TRBV30 and TRBJ2-7; TRBD1 might be the D (6 bases). The CDR3 runs to 13 residues. Germline-derived CDR1 and CDR2 are GTSNPN and SVGIG (reference sequence). Trimming pared 0 bases from V and 6 bases from J, leaving 12 bases between. The CDR3 region has the DNA TGTGCCTGGAGTGTATGGACAGTAACCGAGCAGTACTTC. Translated: CAWSVWTVTEQYF.

The V and J genes are TRBV29-1 and TRBJ2-1, with D unclear. Trimming took off 4 bases at V and 6 bases at J, with 7 bases between the two ends. Looked up from germline, CDR1 is SQVTM and CDR2 is ANQGSEA. The CDR3 is 11 residues long. The CDR3 DNA follows: TGCAGCGTTGCTCTCGGCAATGAGCAGTTCTTC. The encoded protein is CSVALGNEQFF.

The V gene is TRBV25-1, the J gene TRBJ1-5; D gene unclear. CDR3 size: 12 residues. V lost 2 bases, J lost 9 bases, and 8 bases lay in between. Germline CDR1 MGHDK, CDR2 SYGVNS. As DNA, the CDR3 is TGTGCCAGCAGTGAAAGTAGAGGGCCCCAGCATTTT. Amino acid sequence: CASSESRGPQHF.

This chain's CDR3 is CASRDPRDAYNQPQHF. For the CDR3, the DNA is TGTGCCAGTAGAGACCCCCGGGACGCCTATAATCAGCCCCAGCATTTT. V is TRBV19 and J is TRBJ1-5; tentative D call: TRBD1 (5 bases). The V end lost 6 bases, the J end lost 4 bases, and 19 bases lay between the germline ends. CDR3 size: 16 residues. The germline V gene has CDR1 LNHDA and CDR2 SQIVND (reference sequence).

This chain uses TRBV7-2 with TRBJ2-3; D possibly matches TRBD1 or TRBD2 (5 bases each). Trimming removed 1 base from V and 6 bases from J, with 8 bases in between. Germline V gene lookup returns CDR1 SGHTA and CDR2 FQGNSA. This CDR3 comprises 13 residues. The DNA of the CDR3 is TGTGCCAGCAGCTTAGGGGGGTTGGATACGCAGTATTTT. It specifies CASSLGGLDTQYF.

As for this clone: Other DNA sequences within the sample encode an identical CDR3. The CDR3 DNA sequence: TGTGCCAGCAGCGAGGGACAGGGGGTCTCCTACGAGCAGTACTTC. This sequence encodes CASSEGQGVSYEQYF. The chain has TRBV9 and TRBJ2-7, with 11 positions matching TRBD1. The germline gives CDR1 SGDLS, CDR2 YYNGEE. V lost 3 bases to trimming and J lost 0 bases; unmatched junction nucleotides: 2. There are 15 residues in the CDR3.

This clone has just one count. The chain links TRBV7-9 to TRBJ1-4; 7 nucleotides line up with TRBD1. The length of the CDR3 is 14 residues. Germline values: CDR1 SEHNR, CDR2 FQNEAQ (reference sequence). Trimming removed 3 bases from V and 7 bases from J; junction bases left unmatched: 5. The CDR3 DNA reads TGTGCCAGCAGCTTGACAGGGACGGCTGAAAAACTGTTTTTT. Protein: CASSLTGTAEKLFF.

This clone occurred once. The chain couples TRBV2 to TRBJ2-7, with 10 positions matching TRBD1. Germline V lookup: CDR1 SNHLY, CDR2 FYNNEI. CDR3 length equals 14 residues. After removal of 6 bases from V and 6 bases from J, the junction contained 8 bases not matched to a gene. The CDR3 here is CASSPGQGSLEQYF. For the CDR3, the DNA is TGTGCCAGCAGCCCGGGACAGGGGAGCCTCGAGCAGTACTTC.

V usage is TRBV11-2 and J usage is TRBJ2-3; no firm D call. CDR1 and CDR2 (germline): SGHAT, FQNNGV. V was cut by 6 bases and J by 1 base, with 11 bases left in between. The CDR3 totals 14 residues. CDR3 protein: CASRPPLGTDTQYF. The CDR3 nucleotides read TGTGCCAGCAGGCCACCTCTCGGCACAGATACGCAGTATTTT. The full variable domain, rest sourced from reference TRBV11-2 and TRBJ2-3, is EAGVAQSPRYKIIEKRQSVAFWCNPISGHATLYWYQQILGQGPKLLIQFQNNGVVDDSQLPKDRFSAERLKGVDSTLKIQPAKLEDSAVYLCASRPPLGTDTQYFGPGTRLTVL.

This clone was detected once. The rearrangement joins TRBV11-2 to TRBJ1-2; D is unresolved. Germline V CDR1 and CDR2: SGHAT, FQNNGV. The V gene lost 0 bases and the J gene lost 5 bases, with 13 bases spanning the gap. This CDR3 has 15 residues. CDR3 in DNA: TGTGCCAGCAGCTTAGATCCGGAAGTTTGGTATGGCTACACCTTC. Protein: CASSLDPEVWYGYTF.